This passage covers 26 T cell receptor beta chains from one sample sequenced in a study of blood T cell repertoires in COVID-19. Clones were sequenced by immunoSEQ multiplex PCR, and TCRdb holds only the in-frame ones, with some missing. The sample has roughly 130,000 clones, more than 70% seen once. The sample taken for sequencing was peripheral blood. All receptors come from a woman aged 55-69 years with acute or convalescent COVID-19.

The genes are TRBV7-8 and TRBJ1-1, with unresolved D. V was clipped by 1 base and J by 2 bases, with 8 bases between them. Germline-derived CDR1 and CDR2 are SGHVS and FQNEAQ. The CDR3 sequence is 14 residues long. CDR3: CASSLDRSNTEAFF. The CDR3, as DNA: TGTGCCAGCAGCTTAGATCGGAGCAACACTGAAGCTTTCTTT.

V usage is TRBV9 and J usage is TRBJ1-2; a weak D match, TRBD1 (6 bases). Germline V gene sequence: CDR1 SGDLS, CDR2 YYNGEE. V was clipped by 0 bases and J by 3 bases, with 12 bases between them. The CDR3 has 15 residues. CDR3 nucleotides: TGTGCCAGCAGCGTAGGAGCACAGGGAGACTATGGCTACACCTTC. Its translation: CASSVGAQGDYGYTF.

This clone was picked up a small number of times. This chain connects TRBV10-1 to TRBJ2-1, with TRBD2 identical over 8 bases. V lost 4 bases and J lost 2; bases outside the gene matches: 4. This CDR3 has 15 amino acids. Germline values: CDR1 WNHNN, CDR2 SYGVQD (reference sequence). The CDR3: CASSAEGLAYNEQFF. The CDR3 coding sequence is TGCGCCAGCAGTGCCGAGGGACTAGCCTACAATGAGCAGTTCTTC.

V gene TRBV5-1 combines with J gene TRBJ2-5; 10 bases align to TRBD1. Germline V gives CDR1 SGHRS, CDR2 YFSETQ. V lost 2 bases to trimming and J lost 4 bases; unmatched junction nucleotides: 8. The CDR3 covers 16 residues. This CDR3 reads CASSLTGTGVTETQYF. Written as DNA, the CDR3 is TGCGCCAGCAGCTTAACCGGGACAGGGGTGACAGAGACCCAGTACTTC.

This chain connects TRBV5-6 to TRBJ2-7, with TRBD1 matching 7 bases. CDR1 is SGHDT and CDR2 is YYEEEE in the germline V gene. The CDR3 is 12 amino acids. The junction had 4 bases not matched to a gene; V was cut back by 4 bases and J by 6 bases. CDR3 nucleotides: TGTGCCAGCAGCCGACAGGGCCCCGAGCAGTACGTC. Protein: CASSRQGPEQYV.

The J gene is TRBJ2-7, the V gene TRBV19, with TRBD2 matching over 7 bases. Unmatched junction bases numbered 20, after V lost 4 bases and J lost 5 bases. This CDR3 has 18 amino acids. The V gene's germline CDR1 is LNHDA and CDR2 SQIVND (reference sequence). Written as DNA, the CDR3 is TGTGCCAGTAGTAGGAGGTCCGAAAGGGGCGGGAGTTGGCACGAGCAGTACTTC. Its protein product is CASSRRSERGGSWHEQYF.

The chain has TRBV5-4 and TRBJ2-6, with D tentatively TRBD1 (6 bases). The germline gives CDR1 SGHNT, CDR2 YYREEE (reference sequence). The germline V and J ends were trimmed by 1 base and 4 bases, with 12 bases remaining between them. The CDR3 covers 16 residues. The chain's CDR3 is CASSLNRDQGANVLTF. The CDR3 nucleotides read TGTGCCAGCAGCTTGAACAGGGACCAAGGGGCCAACGTCCTGACTTTC.

The V and J genes are TRBV7-9 and TRBJ2-5, with 9 nucleotides matching TRBD2. The V gene's germline CDR1 is SEHNR and CDR2 FQNEAQ (reference sequence). The CDR3 contains 16 residues. Germline trimming cut 2 bases from V and 3 bases from J; bases unmatched to any gene: 7. CDR3 DNA sequence: TGTGCCAGCAGCTTAAGTCGACTAGCGGAGAAAGAGACCCAGTACTTC. Protein sequence: CASSLSRLAEKETQYF. The full variable domain, in which reference TRBV7-9 and TRBJ2-5 provide the parts outside the CDR3, is DTGVSQNPRHKITKRGQNVTFRCDPISEHNRLYWYRQTLGQGPEFLTYFQNEAQLEKSRLLSDRFSAERPKGSFSTLEIQRTEQGDSAMYLCASSLSRLAEKETQYFGPGTRLLVL.

This clone was detected only a few times. The CDR3 region has the DNA TGTGCCAGCAGCGTATCAGCAAGGGGCTATGGCTACACCTTC. It codes for CASSVSARGYGYTF. V gene TRBV9 combines with J gene TRBJ1-2, with TRBD1 as a possible D gene (5 bases). This CDR3 is 14 amino acids long. Trimming took 1 base from V and 4 from J, leaving 11 bases between them. Germline values: CDR1 SGDLS, CDR2 YYNGEE.

The J gene is TRBJ1-1, the V gene TRBV25-1; D perhaps matches TRBD1 (6 bases). Per germline, CDR1 MGHDK and CDR2 SYGVNS. Trimming cost V 6 bases and J 1 base, with 9 bases left between them. The CDR3 loop spans 13 amino acids. CDR3 coding DNA: TGTGCCAGCAGACAGGGCTGGAACACTGAAGCTTTCTTT. Translation gives CASRQGWNTEAFF.

The chain couples TRBV27 to TRBJ1-1; no clear D. This CDR3 is 14 amino acids long. Trimming cost V 2 bases and J 7 bases, with 14 bases left between them. Germline V CDR1 and CDR2: MNHEY, SMNVEV (reference sequence). The CDR3 coding sequence is TGTGCCAGCAGTTTAGCGGGTCGGGTGAATGAAGCTTTCTTT. It yields the protein CASSLAGRVNEAFF.

This sequence joins TRBV19 and TRBJ1-1; D gene ambiguous. Trimming shortened V by 3 bases and J by 0 bases, and 5 bases separated the two germline ends. This CDR3 is built from 13 residues. CDR1 is LNHDA and CDR2 is SQIVND in the germline V gene (reference sequence). Written as DNA, the CDR3 is TGTGCCAGTAGTATTGACATGAACACTGAAGCTTTCTTT. Encoded protein: CASSIDMNTEAFF.

The J gene is TRBJ1-2, the V gene TRBV2, with 12 bases fitting TRBD1. CDR3 length: 14 amino acids. V lost 6 bases and J lost 2; bases outside the gene matches: 1. The V gene's germline CDR1 is SNHLY and CDR2 FYNNEI. The CDR3 protein is CASRGTGGNYGYTF. The CDR3 nucleotides are TGTGCCAGCAGGGGGACAGGGGGCAACTATGGCTACACCTTC. Drawing the rest from reference TRBV2 and TRBJ1-2, the complete variable domain is EPEVTQTPSHQVTQMGQEVILRCVPISNHLYFYWYRQILGQKVEFLVSFYNNEISEKSEIFDDQFSVERPDGSNFTLKIRSTKLEDSAMYFCASRGTGGNYGYTFGSGTRLTVV.

J is TRBJ2-5 and V is TRBV30; 8 bases align to TRBD2. The germline gives CDR1 GTSNPN, CDR2 SVGIG (reference sequence). The V and J ends lost 0 bases and 4 bases, in that order; junction bases with no gene match: 4. The CDR3 has 14 amino acids. The chain's CDR3 is CAWSVQSGRETQYF. CDR3 coding DNA: TGTGCCTGGAGTGTACAGAGCGGGAGAGAGACCCAGTACTTC.

This clone was picked up a small number of times. The rearrangement joins TRBV11-2 to TRBJ1-1, with 7 nucleotides matching TRBD1. This CDR3 is built from 14 residues. Germline V CDR1 and CDR2: SGHAT, FQNNGV. Germline trimming cut 5 bases from V and 3 bases from J; bases unmatched to any gene: 6. CDR3 sequence reads: CASSRTGLYTEAFF. The CDR3 DNA is TGTGCCAGCAGCCGGACAGGTCTCTACACTGAAGCTTTCTTT.

The chain combines TRBV19 with TRBJ2-6; TRBD1 aligns across 9 bases. The CDR3 sequence is 18 residues long. Germline assignment: CDR1 LNHDA and CDR2 SQIVND (reference sequence). Trimming took 4 bases from V and 2 from J; bases not matched to a gene: 9. CDR3 sequence: CASSTSGTGKAGANVLTF. The CDR3 DNA is TGTGCCAGTAGTACCTCCGGGACAGGGAAGGCTGGGGCCAACGTCCTGACTTTC.

The rearrangement uses TRBV19 and TRBJ2-3; 10 bases fit TRBD1. The CDR3 has 15 residues. Germline V lookup: CDR1 LNHDA, CDR2 SQIVND (reference sequence). V lost 4 bases and J lost 2; bases outside the gene matches: 3. Written as DNA, the CDR3 is TGTGCCAGTAGTAGTGACAGGGGGCCCACAGATACGCAGTATTTT. This gives the protein CASSSDRGPTDTQYF.

The chain carries TRBV27 and TRBJ2-1; TRBD1 matches 9 bases. With V trimmed by 6 bases and J by 8 bases, 8 bases remained unmatched. Germline lookup yields CDR1 MNHEY and CDR2 SMNVEV (reference sequence). The CDR3 has 14 residues. The CDR3: CASSAITGGDEQFF. The CDR3 coding sequence is TGTGCCAGCAGCGCCATCACAGGGGGCGATGAGCAGTTCTTC.

The gene calls are TRBV14 and TRBJ2-1, with D possibly TRBD2 on 7 matching bases. The CDR3 contains 17 residues. From germline, CDR1 is SGHDN and CDR2 FVKESK. Trimming cost V 4 bases and J 10 bases, with 26 bases left between them. Written as DNA, the CDR3 is TGTGCCAGCAGCCTCCACCCGACGGGGGGCGCGGGTCGAGAGCAGTTCTTC. Its translation is CASSLHPTGGAGREQFF.

The CDR3 nucleotides read TGTGCCAGCAGCGTAGATGCGGGAGGGCCTATAAATGGCGAGCAGTTCTTC. It encodes CASSVDAGGPINGEQFF. This chain uses TRBV9 with TRBJ2-1; 9 bases align to TRBD2. The V and J ends lost 0 bases and 10 bases, in that order; junction bases with no gene match: 14. The CDR3 consists of 17 residues. Germline V gene sequence: CDR1 SGDLS, CDR2 YYNGEE.

The chain has TRBV5-4 and TRBJ1-2; 8 bases line up with TRBD1. Per germline, CDR1 SGHNT and CDR2 YYREEE (reference sequence). Losses at the gene ends were 1 base for V and 5 bases for J; bases not matched to a gene: 4. The CDR3 extends over 14 amino acids. The CDR3 DNA reads TGTGCCAGCAGCTTGCAGGGGGCCTATTATGGCTACACCTTC. It encodes CASSLQGAYYGYTF.

This chain joins TRBV9 and TRBJ1-1, with 12 bases fitting TRBD1. CDR3 length: 15 amino acids. Germline assignment: CDR1 SGDLS and CDR2 YYNGEE. Germline trimming cut 3 bases from V and 3 bases from J; bases unmatched to any gene: 3. This CDR3 is CASSAGQGADTEAFF. The CDR3 DNA sequence: TGTGCCAGCAGCGCGGGACAGGGGGCGGACACTGAAGCTTTCTTT.

V is TRBV2 and J is TRBJ1-2; TRBD1 is a possible D gene (6 bases). The ends were cut back, 7 bases at V and 13 bases at J, with 19 bases in the middle. CDR1 is SNHLY, CDR2 FYNNEI, per germline. CDR3 length equals 12 residues. For the CDR3, the DNA is TGTGCCAGCACCTGGACAGCCCAGGGCCTCACCTTC. The encoded protein is CASTWTAQGLTF.

The rearrangement links TRBV5-1 to TRBJ1-1; D perhaps matches TRBD1 (6 bases). Germline values: CDR1 SGHRS, CDR2 YFSETQ. The V end was cut by 5 bases, the J end by 6 bases, with 11 bases between. The CDR3 loop spans 12 amino acids. DNA for the CDR3: TGCGCCAGCAGTACAGGGAGGGCTGAAGCTTTCTTT. The encoded protein is CASSTGRAEAFF. The entire variable domain, with the rest obtained from reference TRBV5-1 and TRBJ1-1, is as follows: KAGVTQTPRYLIKTRGQQVTLSCSPISGHRSVSWYQQTPGQGLQFLFEYFSETQRNKGNFPGRFSGRQFSNSRSEMNVSTLELGDSALYLCASSTGRAEAFFGQGTRLTVV.

This chain uses TRBV10-1 with TRBJ2-3; the D gene is possibly TRBD2 (5 bases). The CDR3 runs to 16 residues. With 0 bases removed from V and 2 bases from J, the gap between germline ends came to 12 bases. Germline lookup yields CDR1 WNHNN and CDR2 SYGVQD (reference sequence). The CDR3, as DNA: TGCGCCAGCAGTGAGTCTCTTGCGGGTTACACAGATACGCAGTATTTT. It encodes CASSESLAGYTDTQYF.

The chain joins TRBV7-8 to TRBJ2-1; D might be TRBD2 (6 bases). Per the germline V gene, CDR1 is SGHVS and CDR2 is FQNEAQ. Trimming shortened V by 5 bases and J by 0 bases, and 23 bases separated the two germline ends. The CDR3 has 19 residues. CDR3: CASSPNPGWGRYSYNEQFF. CDR3 in DNA: TGTGCCAGCAGCCCCAACCCTGGTTGGGGGAGGTACTCCTACAATGAGCAGTTCTTC.